This TCR beta chain is drawn from a study of T cells in Graves' hyperthyroidism and ophthalmopathy. This clonotype occurred many times. Antigen: not known. The CDR3 consists of 17 residues. Germline values: CDR1 SGHRS, CDR2 YFSETQ. V was cut by 4 bases and J by 0 bases, with 14 bases left in between. What was amplified from RNA transcripts were TCR beta CDR3 regions. First-round RT-PCR with HTBI primers amplified the TCR CDR3 region. In TCRdb, the multiplex PCR reads were re-called with MiXCR into one record per CDR3 protein. The repertoire includes 500,000 to 600,000 distinct CDR3 sequences, roughly 50% of them detected once, and around 20% sits in the top ten. Study outcomes and limitations: Ophthalmopathy cases were set apart from stable hyperthyroidism by a 13 V-J model. In blood, most of the thyroid clonotypes expanded above 0.001 were also present.

A patient was excluded if there was uncontrolled infection, other autoimmune disease, pregnancy or lactation. The V call is TRBV5-1, the J call TRBJ2-6, with a weak D call TRBD1 (5 bases). Sequenced sample: peripheral blood or thyroid tissue (not recorded which). The clonotype was recovered from an adult woman with Graves' disease, either hyperthyroidism or ophthalmopathy (not recorded which). The chain's CDR3 is CASSLRDSHSGANVLTF. CDR3 coding DNA: TGCGCCAGCAGCCTTCGTGACAGCCACTCTGGGGCCAACGTCCTGACTTTC.